The present entry profiles one T cell receptor (beta chain) with its context. What it recognizes is unknown. This CDR3 is missing its conserved last phenylalanine or tryptophan, likely due to a read error. This record comes from a study of T cell repertoires in cytomegalovirus infection. Looking at the study overall: Carrying CMV and the relevant HLA type showed in public TCR beta signatures. General study results and limits: It was HLA-C-restricted CMV-specific TCR beta clonotypes that dominated the response ex vivo. Using cumulative public TCR beta family frequency, the authors identified those who carried CMV together with the relevant HLA.

V dropped 5 bases and J dropped 7 bases, with 12 bases sitting between them. The CDR3 is 13 amino acids. CDR1 SGHTA and CDR2 FQGNSA come from the germline V gene. TCRdb reanalysed the reads using MiXCR and keeps one entry per CDR3 protein. The sample shows over 250,000 distinct CDR3 sequences, less than 25% of them seen only once. The origin of this receptor is a human donor in good health (CMV status not recorded). Some clones in this sample may be carry-over from other donors' samples. The material was cultured PBMCs, obtained from culture after CMV antigen stimulation. The V and J genes are TRBV7-2 and TRBJ2-1, with D tentatively TRBD1 (6 bases). CDR3 bases: TGTGCCAGCAGCCGCAACCAGGGGAATGAGCAGTTCTTG. It yields the protein CASSRNQGNEQFL.